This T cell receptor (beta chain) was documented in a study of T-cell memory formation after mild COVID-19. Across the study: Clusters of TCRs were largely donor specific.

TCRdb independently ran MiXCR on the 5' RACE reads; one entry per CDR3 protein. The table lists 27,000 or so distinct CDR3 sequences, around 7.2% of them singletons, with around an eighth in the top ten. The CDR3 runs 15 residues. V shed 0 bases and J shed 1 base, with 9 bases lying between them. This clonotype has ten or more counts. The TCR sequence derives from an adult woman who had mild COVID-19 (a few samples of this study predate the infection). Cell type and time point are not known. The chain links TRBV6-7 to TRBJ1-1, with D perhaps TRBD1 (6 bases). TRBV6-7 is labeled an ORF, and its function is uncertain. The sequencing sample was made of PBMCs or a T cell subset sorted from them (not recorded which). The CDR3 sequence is CASSYSQGTNTEAFF. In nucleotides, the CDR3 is TGTGCCAGCAGTTACTCGCAGGGGACGAACACTGAAGCTTTCTTT.